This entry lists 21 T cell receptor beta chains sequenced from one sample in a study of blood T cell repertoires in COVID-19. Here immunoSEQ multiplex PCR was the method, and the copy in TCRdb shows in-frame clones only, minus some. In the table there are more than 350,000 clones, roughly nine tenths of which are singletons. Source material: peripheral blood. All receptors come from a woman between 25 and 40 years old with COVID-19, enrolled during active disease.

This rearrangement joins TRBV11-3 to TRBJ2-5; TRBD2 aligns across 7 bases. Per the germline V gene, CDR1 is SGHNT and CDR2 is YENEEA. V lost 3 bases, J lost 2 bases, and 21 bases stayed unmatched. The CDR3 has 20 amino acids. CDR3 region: CASSLGVSLSAGELQETQYF. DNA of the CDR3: TGTGCCAGCAGCTTGGGGGTTAGCTTATCGGCGGGAGAGCTGCAAGAGACCCAGTACTTC.

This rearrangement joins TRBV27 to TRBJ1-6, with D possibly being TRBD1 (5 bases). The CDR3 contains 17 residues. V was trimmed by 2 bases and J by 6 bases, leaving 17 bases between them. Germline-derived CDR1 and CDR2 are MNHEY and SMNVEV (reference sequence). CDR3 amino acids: CASSLNWLQEFNSPLHF. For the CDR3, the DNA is TGTGCCAGCAGTTTAAATTGGTTACAGGAGTTTAATTCACCCCTCCACTTT.

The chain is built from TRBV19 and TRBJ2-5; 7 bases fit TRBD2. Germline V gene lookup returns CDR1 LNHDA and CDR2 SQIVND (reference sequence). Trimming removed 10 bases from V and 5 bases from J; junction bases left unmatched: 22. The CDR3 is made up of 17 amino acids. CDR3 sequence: CATRSGRGSPKAETQYF. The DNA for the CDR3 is TGTGCCACAAGGAGTGGGAGGGGTTCTCCCAAAGCGGAGACCCAGTACTTC.

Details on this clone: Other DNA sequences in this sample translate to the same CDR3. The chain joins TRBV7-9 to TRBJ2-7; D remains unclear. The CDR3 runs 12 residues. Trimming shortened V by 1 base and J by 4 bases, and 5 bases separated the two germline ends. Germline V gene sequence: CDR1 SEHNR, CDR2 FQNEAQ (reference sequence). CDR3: CASSLGAYEQYF. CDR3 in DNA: TGTGCCAGCAGCTTAGGGGCGTACGAGCAGTACTTC.

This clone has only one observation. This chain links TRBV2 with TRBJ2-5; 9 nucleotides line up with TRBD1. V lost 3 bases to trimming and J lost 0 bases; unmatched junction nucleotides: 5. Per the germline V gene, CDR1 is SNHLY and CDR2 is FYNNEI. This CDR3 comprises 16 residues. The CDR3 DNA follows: TGTGCCAGCAGTGACAGGACAGGGGCCTACCAAGAGACCCAGTACTTC. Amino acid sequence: CASSDRTGAYQETQYF.

The CDR3 spells CASSLDEGIVREAFF. As DNA, the CDR3 is TGCGCCAGCAGCTTGGATGAGGGTATCGTCCGCGAAGCTTTCTTT. The V call is TRBV5-1, the J call TRBJ1-1; D gene uncertain. The V and J ends lost 0 bases and 8 bases respectively, with 17 bases between them. Germline V CDR1 and CDR2: SGHRS, YFSETQ. The CDR3 runs to 15 residues. Variable domain in full (rest from reference TRBV5-1 and TRBJ1-1): KAGVTQTPRYLIKTRGQQVTLSCSPISGHRSVSWYQQTPGQGLQFLFEYFSETQRNKGNFPGRFSGRQFSNSRSEMNVSTLELGDSALYLCASSLDEGIVREAFFGQGTRLTVV.

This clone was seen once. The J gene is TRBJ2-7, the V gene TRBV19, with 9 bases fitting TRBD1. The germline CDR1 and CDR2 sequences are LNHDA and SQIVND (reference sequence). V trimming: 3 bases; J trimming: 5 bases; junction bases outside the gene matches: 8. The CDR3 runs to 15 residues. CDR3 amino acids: CASSMSTGGLHEQYF. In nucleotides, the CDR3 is TGTGCCAGTAGTATGTCGACAGGGGGACTACACGAGCAGTACTTC. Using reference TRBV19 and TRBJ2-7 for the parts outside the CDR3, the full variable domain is DGGITQSPKYLFRKEGQNVTLSCEQNLNHDAMYWYRQDPGQGLRLIYYSQIVNDFQKGDIAEGYSVSREKKESFPLTVTSAQKNPTAFYLCASSMSTGGLHEQYFGPGTRLTVT.

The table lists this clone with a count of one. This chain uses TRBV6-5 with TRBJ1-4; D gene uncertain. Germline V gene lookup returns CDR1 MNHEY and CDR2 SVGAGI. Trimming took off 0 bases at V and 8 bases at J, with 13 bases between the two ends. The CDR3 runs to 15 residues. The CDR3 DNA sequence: TGTGCCAGCAGTTACTCGAGATCGATCGGGGAAAAACTGTTTTTT. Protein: CASSYSRSIGEKLFF.

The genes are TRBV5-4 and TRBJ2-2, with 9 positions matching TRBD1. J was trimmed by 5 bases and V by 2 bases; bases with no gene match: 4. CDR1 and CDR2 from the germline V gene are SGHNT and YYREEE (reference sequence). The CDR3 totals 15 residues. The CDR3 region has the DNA TGTGCCAGCAGCTTACGGGACAGGGAAACCGGGGAGCTGTTTTTT. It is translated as CASSLRDRETGELFF.

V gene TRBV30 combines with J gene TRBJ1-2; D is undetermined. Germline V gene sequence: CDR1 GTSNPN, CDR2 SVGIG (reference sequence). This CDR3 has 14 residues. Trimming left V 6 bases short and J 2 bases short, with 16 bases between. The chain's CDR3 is CACGGRLHNYGYTF. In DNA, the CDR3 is TGTGCCTGTGGAGGACGTCTTCACAACTATGGCTACACCTTC.

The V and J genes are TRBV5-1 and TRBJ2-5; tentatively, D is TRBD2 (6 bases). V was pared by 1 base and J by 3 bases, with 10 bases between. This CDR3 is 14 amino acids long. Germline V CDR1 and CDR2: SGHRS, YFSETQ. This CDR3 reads CASSLQGGEETQYF. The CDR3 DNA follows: TGCGCCAGCAGCTTGCAGGGAGGCGAAGAGACCCAGTACTTC.

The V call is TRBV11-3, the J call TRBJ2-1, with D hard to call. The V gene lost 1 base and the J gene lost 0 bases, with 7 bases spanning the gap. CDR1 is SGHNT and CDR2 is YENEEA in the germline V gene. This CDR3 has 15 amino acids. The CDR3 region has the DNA TGTGCCAGCAGCTTAGTACCTAGCTCCTACAATGAGCAGTTCTTC. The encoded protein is CASSLVPSSYNEQFF.

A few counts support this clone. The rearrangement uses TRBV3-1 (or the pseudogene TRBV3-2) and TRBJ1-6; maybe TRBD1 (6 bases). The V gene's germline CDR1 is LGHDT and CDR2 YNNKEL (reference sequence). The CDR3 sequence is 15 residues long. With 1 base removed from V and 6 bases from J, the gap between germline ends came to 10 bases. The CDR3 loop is CASSQVGASNSPLHF. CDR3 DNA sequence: TGTGCCAGCAGCCAAGTGGGGGCCAGTAATTCACCCCTCCACTTT.

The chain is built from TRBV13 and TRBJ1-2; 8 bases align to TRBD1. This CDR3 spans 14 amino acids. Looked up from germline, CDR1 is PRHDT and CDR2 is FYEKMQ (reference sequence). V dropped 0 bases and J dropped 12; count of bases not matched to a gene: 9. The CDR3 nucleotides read TGTGCCAGCAGCTTAGGTTCCTGGAGACAGGGGAACACCTTC. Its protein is CASSLGSWRQGNTF.

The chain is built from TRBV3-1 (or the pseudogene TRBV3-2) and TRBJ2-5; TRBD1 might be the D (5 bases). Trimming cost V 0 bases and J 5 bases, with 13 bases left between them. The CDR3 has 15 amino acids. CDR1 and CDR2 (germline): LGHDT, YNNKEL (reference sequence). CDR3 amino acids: CASSQDTPGRETQYF. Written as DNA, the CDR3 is TGTGCCAGCAGCCAAGATACCCCAGGGCGGGAGACCCAGTACTTC.

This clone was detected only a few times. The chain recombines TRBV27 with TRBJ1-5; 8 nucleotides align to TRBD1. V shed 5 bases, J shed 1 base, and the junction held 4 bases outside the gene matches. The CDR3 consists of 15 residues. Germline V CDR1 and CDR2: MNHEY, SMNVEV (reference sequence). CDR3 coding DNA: TGTGCCAGCAGTATACAGGGGGTGAGCAATCAGCCCCAGCATTTT. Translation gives CASSIQGVSNQPQHF.

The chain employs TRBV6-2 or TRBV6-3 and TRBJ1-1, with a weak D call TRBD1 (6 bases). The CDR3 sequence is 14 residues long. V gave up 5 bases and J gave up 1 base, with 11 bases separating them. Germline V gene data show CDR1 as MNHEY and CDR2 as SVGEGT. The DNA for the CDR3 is TGTGCCAGCAGTCTGGGGGCGGGGAACACTGAAGCTTTCTTT. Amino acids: CASSLGAGNTEAFF.

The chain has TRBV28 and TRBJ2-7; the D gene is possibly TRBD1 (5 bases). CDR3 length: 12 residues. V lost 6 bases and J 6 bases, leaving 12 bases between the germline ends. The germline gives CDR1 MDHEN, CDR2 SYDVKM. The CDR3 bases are TGTGCCAGCAGGGACATTTATGGCGAGCAGTACGTC. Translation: CASRDIYGEQYV.

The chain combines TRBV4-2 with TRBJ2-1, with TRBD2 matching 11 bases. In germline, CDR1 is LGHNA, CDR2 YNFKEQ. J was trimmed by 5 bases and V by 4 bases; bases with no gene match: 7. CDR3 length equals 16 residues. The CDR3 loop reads CASSPRLAGSDNEQFF. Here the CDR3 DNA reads TGTGCCAGCAGCCCCCGACTAGCGGGAAGCGACAATGAGCAGTTCTTC.

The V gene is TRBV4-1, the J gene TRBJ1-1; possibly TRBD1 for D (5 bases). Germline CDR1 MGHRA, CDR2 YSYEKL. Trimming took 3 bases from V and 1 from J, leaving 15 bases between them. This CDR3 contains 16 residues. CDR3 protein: CASSHAYAGQNTEAFF. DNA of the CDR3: TGCGCCAGCAGCCATGCCTACGCCGGACAGAACACTGAAGCTTTCTTT.

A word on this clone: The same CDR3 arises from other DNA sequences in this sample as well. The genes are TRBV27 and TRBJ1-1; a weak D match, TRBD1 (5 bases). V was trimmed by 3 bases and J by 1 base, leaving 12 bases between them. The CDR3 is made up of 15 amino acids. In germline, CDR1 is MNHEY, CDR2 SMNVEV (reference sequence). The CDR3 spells CASSLSGTGNTEAFF. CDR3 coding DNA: TGTGCCAGCAGTTTGAGCGGGACGGGGAACACTGAAGCTTTCTTT.